This is a list of T cell receptor beta chains from one sample in a study of shared clonotypes between healthy human individuals. Repertoires were generated with immunoSEQ multiplex PCR, while TCRdb's copy carries only in-frame clones and drops some. The table lists 2 million to 2.5 million clones, approximately 94% of them singletons. The specimen was naive CD4+ T cells sorted from blood. All receptors come from a man aged 18 to 29 in good health. Each CDR3 is given with its conserved first and last residue. A D gene is named only where the DNA matches it firmly. Expanded clones get a size class; other rows say once, few or many, or leave the size out.

>-|TRBJ2-2|TRBV6-5|-
TGTGCCAGCAGTCGGACGGTTCACACCGGGGAGCTGTTTTTT
CASSRTVHTGELFF
>-|TRBJ2-7|TRBV5-4|-
TGTGCCAGCAGCTGGGAGAACTCCTACGAGCAGTACTTC
CASSWENSYEQYF
>TRBD1|TRBJ1-6|TRBV5-1|-
TGCGCCAGCAGCTTGGAGGGACAGGGAAATTCACCCCTCCACTTT
CASSLEGQGNSPLHF
>TRBD1|TRBJ2-7|TRBV10-3|once
TGTGCCATCAGTGGGAGAGGACAGGACTACGAGCAGTACTTC
CAISGRGQDYEQYF
>-|TRBJ2-7|TRBV5-4|-
TGTGCCAGCAGCTTGGGAGGGGCCAGCTCCTACGAGCAGTACTTC
CASSLGGASSYEQYF
>TRBD2|TRBJ2-7|TRBV28|-
TGTGCCAGCAGCCAAGCGGGGGGCCTTGTGGTCTACGAGCAGTACTTC
CASSQAGGLVVYEQYF
>-|TRBJ2-7|TRBV19|-
TGTGCCAGTAGTACCGGACAGTCCTCCTACGAGCAGTACTTC
CASSTGQSSYEQYF
>TRBD2|TRBJ2-2|TRBV5-1|-
TGCGCCAGCGGACTAGCGGGGACGCTCAACACCGGGGAGCTGTTTTTT
CASGLAGTLNTGELFF
>TRBD1|TRBJ2-7|TRBV6-5|-
TGTGCCAGCCAAGACCGGACAGGCTACGAGCAGTACTTC
CASQDRTGYEQYF
>-|TRBJ2-5|TRBV2|-
TGTGCCAGCACCCGAGACGGGGAGACCCAGTACTTC
CASTRDGETQYF
>-|TRBJ1-3|TRBV2|-
TGTGCCAGCAGCCAACAAGGCTTTGGAAACACCATATATTTT
CASSQQGFGNTIYF